One and the same sample provided the 31 T cell receptor beta chains below, sequenced in a study of CD8+CD57+ T cells in acquired aplastic anemia. Genomic DNA templated the TCR beta VDJ and CDR3 profiling. TCRdb fed the reads into MiXCR, producing one record per CDR3 protein. The sample has some 92,000 distinct CDR3 sequences, about 66% seen once. Patients included in sequencing had previously demonstrated CD8+CD57+ cell expansion by flow cytometry. The sequenced sample consisted of sorted CD4+, CD8+, or CD8+CD57+ T cells (not recorded which) from PBMCs. These receptors were obtained from a human donor with aplastic anemia.

This rearrangement joins TRBV6-5 to TRBJ1-2; D possibly corresponds to TRBD1 (5 bases). The CDR3 totals 15 residues. Trimming removed 2 bases at V and 8 bases at J, with 18 bases between. Germline values: CDR1 MNHEY, CDR2 SVGAGI. The CDR3, as DNA: TGTGCCAGCAGTTACCGCCAGGGACTCAGGCGCGGCTACACCTTC. Protein product: CASSYRQGLRRGYTF.

V and J are TRBV5-1 and TRBJ1-1, with 8 bases lining up with TRBD1. Germline V gene sequence: CDR1 SGHRS, CDR2 YFSETQ. V trimming: 0 bases; J trimming: 0 bases; junction bases outside the gene matches: 4. The CDR3 totals 16 residues. CDR3 sequence reads: CASSLVAGGMNTEAFF. CDR3 bases: TGCGCCAGCAGCTTGGTCGCAGGGGGCATGAACACTGAAGCTTTCTTT.

The V and J genes are TRBV24-1 and TRBJ2-1, with D unclear. Germline CDR1 reads KGHDR; CDR2 reads SFDVKD. CDR3 size: 15 residues. The ends were cut back, 7 bases at V and 0 bases at J, with 12 bases in the middle. Here the CDR3 DNA reads TGTGCCACCAGCGACGCAGTTCACTCCTACAATGAGCAGTTCTTC. Amino acids: CATSDAVHSYNEQFF.

Many counts were recorded for this clonotype. V gene TRBV25-1 combines with J gene TRBJ2-3; 8 nucleotides agree with TRBD1. J was trimmed by 2 bases and V by 6 bases; bases with no gene match: 4. Germline V gene lookup returns CDR1 MGHDK and CDR2 SYGVNS. The CDR3 is 14 amino acids. In nucleotides, the CDR3 is TGTGCCAGCAGCGGACAGGGAGACACAGATACGCAGTATTTT. Its protein is CASSGQGDTDTQYF. The full variable domain, in which reference TRBV25-1 and TRBJ2-3 provide the parts outside the CDR3, is EADIYQTPRYLVIGTGKKITLECSQTMGHDKMYWYQQDPGMELHLIHYSYGVNSTEKGDLSSESTVSRIRTEHFPLTLESARPSHTSQYLCASSGQGDTDTQYFGPGTRLTVL.

The J gene is TRBJ2-2, the V gene TRBV6-2 or TRBV6-3; D possibly matches TRBD1 or TRBD2 (5 bases each). CDR1 and CDR2 (germline): MNHEY, SVGEGT. Trimming took off 5 bases at V and 5 bases at J, with 12 bases between the two ends. CDR3 length: 14 amino acids. The CDR3 DNA reads as TGTGCCAGCAGTCCTGGGGGAGAAACCGGGGAGCTGTTTTTT. It is translated as CASSPGGETGELFF.

This clonotype was observed a few times. The J gene is TRBJ1-2, the V gene TRBV29-1; D gene uncertain. CDR3 length: 12 residues. Between the trimmed V and J ends, which lost 2 bases and 8 bases, there was a span of 12 bases. Germline V gene lookup returns CDR1 SQVTM and CDR2 ANQGSEA. CDR3 residues: CSVETGMGGYTF. CDR3 DNA sequence: TGCAGCGTTGAAACCGGGATGGGCGGCTACACCTTC.

The table lists this clonotype with a count of one. No conserved phenylalanine or tryptophan is present at the end of the CDR3, so a read error is the likely explanation. V is TRBV7-8 and J is TRBJ2-7; 12 nucleotides agree with TRBD1. Germline V lookup: CDR1 SGHVS, CDR2 FQNEAQ. The CDR3 is 15 amino acids. V shed 3 bases and J 6 bases; nucleotides not matched to a gene: 6. DNA of the CDR3: TGTGCCAGCAGCTTGCCGGGACAGGGGGCTGGCGAGCAGTACCTC. This encodes CASSLPGQGAGEQYL.

This clonotype was counted between two and nine times. This chain uses TRBV7-7 with TRBJ2-1; D is uncertain. V gave up 5 bases and J gave up 8 bases, with 7 bases separating them. This CDR3 has 11 residues. Germline-derived CDR1 and CDR2 are SSHAT and FNYEAQ (reference sequence). The CDR3 sequence: CASSLTHEQFF. CDR3 in DNA: TGTGCCAGCAGCCTAACTCATGAGCAGTTCTTC. The full variable domain, with the rest looked up from reference TRBV7-7 and TRBJ2-1, is GAGVSQSPRYKVTKRGQDVTLRCDPISSHATLYWYQQALGQGPEFLTYFNYEAQPDKSGLPSDRFSAERPEGSISTLTIQRTEQRDSAMYRCASSLTHEQFFGPGTRLTVL.

This sequence joins TRBV2 and TRBJ1-2, with D perhaps matching TRBD1 (5 bases). CDR1 SNHLY and CDR2 FYNNEI come from the germline V gene. Trimming removed 6 bases at V and 3 bases at J, with 17 bases between. The CDR3 loop spans 15 amino acids. The CDR3 reads CASRLVDRAYYGYTF. The CDR3 region has the DNA TGTGCCAGCAGACTTGTCGACAGAGCCTACTATGGCTACACCTTC.

This clonotype has ten or more counts. The chain is built from TRBV27 and TRBJ2-2; the match to TRBD2 covers 7 bases. This CDR3 region has 15 residues. The trim removed 6 bases at V and 0 bases at J, leaving 4 bases unmatched. Per the germline V gene, CDR1 is MNHEY and CDR2 is SMNVEV (reference sequence). CDR3: CASSALAANTGELFF. DNA for the CDR3: TGTGCCAGCAGCGCTCTAGCGGCGAACACCGGGGAGCTGTTTTTT.

The sample holds a few counts of this clonotype. The chain combines TRBV7-9 with TRBJ2-7; D is unresolved. Germline lookup yields CDR1 SEHNR and CDR2 FQNEAQ (reference sequence). This CDR3 spans 15 amino acids. Trimming shortened V by 4 bases and J by 5 bases, and 18 bases separated the two germline ends. The CDR3 DNA follows: TGTGCCAGCAGCTGCACGGTGTTTCATCCGAACGAGCAGTACTTC. It encodes CASSCTVFHPNEQYF.

The chain carries TRBV5-8 and TRBJ2-1; maybe TRBD2 (5 bases). The CDR3 is 12 amino acids. The germline V gene has CDR1 SGHTS and CDR2 YDEGEE. The V gene lost 2 bases and the J gene lost 7 bases, with 7 bases spanning the gap. The CDR3: CASSFPGNEQFF. The DNA of the CDR3 is TGTGCCAGCAGCTTTCCGGGAAATGAGCAGTTCTTC.

The chain joins TRBV11-2 to TRBJ1-5, with unresolved D. Germline V gene sequence: CDR1 SGHAT, CDR2 FQNNGV. The V end lost 5 bases, the J end lost 0 bases, and 17 bases lay between the germline ends. This CDR3 has 17 residues. The CDR3 bases are TGTGCCAGCAGCCGCGGGTCGTTACGAAATAGCAATCAGCCCCAGCATTTT. Its translation: CASSRGSLRNSNQPQHF.

A single count supports this clonotype. The V and J genes are TRBV9 and TRBJ2-7, with 7 bases identical to TRBD2. Germline CDR1 reads SGDLS; CDR2 reads YYNGEE. This CDR3 region has 15 residues. The V gene end was trimmed by 3 bases and the J gene end by 2 bases; junction bases not matched to a gene: 8. This CDR3 is CASSGAAGKAYEQYF. The CDR3 DNA reads TGTGCCAGCAGCGGAGCAGCGGGAAAAGCCTACGAGCAGTACTTC.

The V gene is TRBV2, the J gene TRBJ1-4, with 9 nucleotides matching TRBD1. Germline loops: CDR1 SNHLY, CDR2 FYNNEI. V dropped 6 bases and J dropped 7; count of bases not matched to a gene: 9. CDR3 length equals 15 residues. The CDR3: CASRGQGLTGEKLFF. CDR3 nucleotides: TGTGCCAGCAGGGGACAGGGTCTAACGGGTGAAAAACTGTTTTTT.

J is TRBJ1-6 and V is TRBV5-1; tentative D call: TRBD1 (5 bases). Germline V gene sequence: CDR1 SGHRS, CDR2 YFSETQ. CDR3 length equals 18 residues. V lost 0 bases to trimming and J lost 0 bases, with 13 bases between them. DNA of the CDR3: TGCGCCAGCAGCTTGGCCTGGGGGTCAAGCTCCTATAATTCACCCCTCCACTTT. Translated: CASSLAWGSSSYNSPLHF.

Comment on this clonotype: Since a much larger clone is just one base distant, this may be a read error. The rearrangement links TRBV20-1 to TRBJ2-3, with 9 bases lining up with TRBD2. CDR1 DFQATT and CDR2 SNEGSKA come from the germline V gene (reference sequence). This CDR3 has 18 amino acids. Trimming took 0 bases from V and 1 from J; bases not matched to a gene: 11. The CDR3 sequence: CSARDPASGARGTDTQYF. CDR3 sequence (DNA): TGCAGTGCTAGAGATCCGGCTAGCGGGGCGCGGGGCACAGATACGCAGTATTTT.

This clonotype came up once. The chain carries TRBV7-4 and TRBJ2-1, with D unclear. The ends were cut back, 5 bases at V and 5 bases at J, with 7 bases in the middle. This CDR3 spans 12 amino acids. From germline, CDR1 is SGHVT and CDR2 SQSDAQ. The chain's CDR3 is CASSEENNEQFF. As DNA, the CDR3 is TGTGCCAGCAGCGAGGAGAACAATGAGCAGTTCTTC.

This chain links TRBV5-4 with TRBJ2-5; 8 nucleotides agree with TRBD1. The CDR3 has 14 residues. Trimming at V came to 1 base and at J to 3 bases, leaving 2 bases not matched to a gene. Germline lookup yields CDR1 SGHNT and CDR2 YYREEE (reference sequence). The CDR3 nucleotides read TGTGCCAGCAGCTTGACAGGGGGTAAAGAGACCCAGTACTTC. This codes for CASSLTGGKETQYF.

This clonotype was seen at least ten times. The chain recombines TRBV9 with TRBJ2-2, with D possibly matching TRBD1 (6 bases). The V end lost 1 base, the J end lost 0 bases, and 13 bases lay between the germline ends. This CDR3 has 17 amino acids. CDR1 SGDLS and CDR2 YYNGEE come from the germline V gene. As DNA, the CDR3 is TGTGCCAGCAGCGTACCTTTTACAGGGACGAACACCGGGGAGCTGTTTTTT. Protein: CASSVPFTGTNTGELFF.

This chain connects TRBV29-1 to TRBJ2-7; D is possibly TRBD2 (5 bases). The CDR3 covers 15 residues. Trimming removed 4 bases from V and 5 bases from J, with 21 bases in between. Germline CDR1 and CDR2: SQVTM and ANQGSEA. The chain's CDR3 is CSVAGSLEGMHEQYF. CDR3 bases: TGCAGCGTTGCGGGCTCCCTAGAGGGTATGCACGAGCAGTACTTC.

The gene calls are TRBV24-1 and TRBJ2-5, with D possibly being TRBD2 (6 bases). The CDR3 covers 14 residues. Trimming took 5 bases from V and 0 from J, leaving 9 bases between them. Germline CDR1 reads KGHDR; CDR2 reads SFDVKD. CDR3 in DNA: TGTGCCACCAGTGTGGGGGGAAACCAAGAGACCCAGTACTTC. Its translation is CATSVGGNQETQYF.

The J gene is TRBJ1-2, the V gene TRBV19; D is undetermined. The V end lost 7 bases, the J end lost 13 bases, and 19 bases lay between the germline ends. Germline-derived CDR1 and CDR2 are LNHDA and SQIVND (reference sequence). The CDR3 is 12 residues long. The CDR3 coding sequence is TGTGCCAGTAACCGACGGACGGACCTCTTCACCTTC. It yields the protein CASNRRTDLFTF.

This clonotype showed up just a few times. The chain couples TRBV20-1 to TRBJ2-7; 12 bases are a match to TRBD2. The germline V gene has CDR1 DFQATT and CDR2 SNEGSKA (reference sequence). Germline trimming cut 3 bases from V and 5 bases from J; bases unmatched to any gene: 2. The CDR3 sequence is 13 residues long. In DNA, the CDR3 is TGCAGTGCTAGTAGGACTAGCGGGAACGAGCAGTACTTC. Translation: CSASRTSGNEQYF.

The rearrangement uses TRBV10-3 and TRBJ2-5; 9 nucleotides match TRBD2. The germline gives CDR1 ENHRY, CDR2 SYGVKD. V dropped 6 bases and J dropped 2; count of bases not matched to a gene: 13. The CDR3 extends over 17 amino acids. In DNA, the CDR3 is TGTGCCATCAGCTCTAGGGCCTTAGCGGGGGTACAAGAGACCCAGTACTTC. It yields the protein CAISSRALAGVQETQYF.

This clonotype was seen repeatedly, ten times or more. The V gene is TRBV12-5, the J gene TRBJ1-2, with D perhaps matching TRBD1 (5 bases). Trimming removed 6 bases at V and 8 bases at J, with 13 bases between. From germline, CDR1 is LGHNT and CDR2 FRNRAP. This CDR3 spans 12 amino acids. The CDR3 sequence is CASGGGAWGYTF. For the CDR3, the DNA is TGTGCTAGTGGAGGTGGGGCTTGGGGCTACACCTTC. Combining the CDR3 with reference TRBV12-5 and TRBJ1-2 gives the whole variable domain DARVTQTPRHKVTEMGQEVTMRCQPILGHNTVFWYRQTMMQGLELLAYFRNRAPLDDSGMPKDRFSAEMPDATLATLKIQPSEPRDSAVYFCASGGGAWGYTFGSGTRLTVV.

This clonotype was found once. V and J are TRBV6-1 and TRBJ2-1; the match to TRBD2 covers 10 bases. The CDR3 has 15 residues. Losses at the gene ends were 5 bases for V and 8 bases for J; bases not matched to a gene: 9. From germline, CDR1 is MNHNS and CDR2 SASEGT. In DNA, the CDR3 is TGTGCCAGCAGTCCCATAGCGGGAGGTATCGATGAGCAGTTCTTC. Encoded protein: CASSPIAGGIDEQFF.

The chain is built from TRBV25-1 and TRBJ2-7, with 9 nucleotides matching TRBD1. V gave up 2 bases and J gave up 3 bases; unmatched junction bases: 2. The germline CDR1 and CDR2 sequences are MGHDK and SYGVNS. The CDR3 is 14 residues long. CDR3 in DNA: TGTGCCAGCAGTGAAGAGGGACAGGGCTACGAGCAGTACTTC. This translates into CASSEEGQGYEQYF.

The count of this clonotype is one. This rearrangement joins TRBV20-1 to TRBJ1-6; D unresolved. Germline V CDR1 and CDR2: DFQATT, SNEGSKA (reference sequence). The CDR3 runs to 12 residues. V was pared by 4 bases and J by 8 bases, with 9 bases between. This chain's CDR3 is CSATWTHSPLHF. The CDR3 coding sequence is TGCAGTGCTACGTGGACCCATTCACCCCTCCACTTT.

The chain recombines TRBV9 with TRBJ2-7; 7 nucleotides match TRBD1. CDR1 SGDLS and CDR2 YYNGEE come from the germline V gene. CDR3 length equals 12 residues. V trimming: 3 bases; J trimming: 6 bases; junction bases outside the gene matches: 3. In DNA form, the CDR3 reads TGTGCCAGCAGCGCCACAGGGGTCGAGCAGTACTTC. Translation: CASSATGVEQYF.

This clonotype was seen ten or more times. This rearrangement joins TRBV20-1 to TRBJ2-7; tentative D call: TRBD2 (5 bases). Germline V gives CDR1 DFQATT, CDR2 SNEGSKA (reference sequence). The CDR3 is 14 amino acids. The V and J ends lost 0 bases and 6 bases respectively, with 15 bases between them. The chain's CDR3 is CSARDFLALGEQYF. The CDR3 DNA sequence: TGCAGTGCTAGAGACTTCCTAGCCTTAGGCGAGCAGTACTTC.